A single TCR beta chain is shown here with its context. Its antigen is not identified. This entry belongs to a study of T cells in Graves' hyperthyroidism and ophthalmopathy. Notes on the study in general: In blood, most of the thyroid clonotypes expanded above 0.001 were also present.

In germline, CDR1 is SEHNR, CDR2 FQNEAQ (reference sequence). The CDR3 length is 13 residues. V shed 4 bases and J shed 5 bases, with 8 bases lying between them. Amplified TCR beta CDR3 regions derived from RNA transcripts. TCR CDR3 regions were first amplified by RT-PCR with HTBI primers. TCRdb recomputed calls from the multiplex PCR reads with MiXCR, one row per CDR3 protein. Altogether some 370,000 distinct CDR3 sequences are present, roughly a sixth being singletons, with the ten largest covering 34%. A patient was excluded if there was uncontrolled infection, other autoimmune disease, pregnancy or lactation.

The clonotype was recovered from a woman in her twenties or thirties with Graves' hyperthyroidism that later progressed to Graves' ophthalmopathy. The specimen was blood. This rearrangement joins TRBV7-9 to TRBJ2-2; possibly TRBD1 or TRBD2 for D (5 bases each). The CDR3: CASSSGQTGELFF. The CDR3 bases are TGTGCCAGCAGCTCGGGGCAGACCGGGGAGCTGTTTTTT.